This T cell receptor (beta chain) was sequenced for a study of shared clonotypes between healthy human individuals. Data came from immunoSEQ multiplex PCR; TCRdb stores just in-frame clones and leaves some out. The profile shows around 980,000 clones, 78% of them singletons. This clone has ten or more counts. Other DNA variants within this sample encode the same CDR3. V dropped 6 bases and J dropped 7; count of bases not matched to a gene: 9. Germline V gene lookup returns CDR1 MDHEN and CDR2 SYDVKM. This CDR3 has 15 residues. The sample consisted of memory CD4+ T cells from PBMCs. Subset here: CD45RA-negative fraction. The chain joins TRBV28 to TRBJ2-1, with 10 positions matching TRBD2. This sequence originates from a man between 18 and 29 years old in good health. Some clones in this sample may be carry-over from other donors' samples. CDR3 region: CASSLGAGGVNEQFF. CDR3 DNA: TGTGCCAGCAGCCTTGGAGCGGGAGGGGTTAATGAGCAGTTCTTC.